This TCR beta chain came from a study of technical replicates of blood from a few donors. The repertoire was sequenced with immunoSEQ multiplex PCR; TCRdb's copy has only in-frame clones and lacks some. The sample yields tens of thousands of clones, 94% seen once. V lost 5 bases, J lost 2 bases, and 9 bases stayed unmatched. CDR1 MNHNS and CDR2 SASEGT come from the germline V gene. This CDR3 contains 15 residues. The source material was T cells isolated from PBMCs. This receptor was identified in a human donor in good health. The chain is built from TRBV6-1 and TRBJ2-7; 7 nucleotides agree with TRBD1. CDR3 DNA: TGTGCCAGCAGTAACCTACAGGGGTCTCCCTACGAGCAGTACTTC. This codes for CASSNLQGSPYEQYF.